The present T cell receptor (beta chain) was sequenced within a study of T cell responses to AZD1222 COVID-19 vaccine (dated by TCRdb to the early 2020s). Broadly, across the study: TCR sequencing covered some 250 trial participants: around 210 given two doses of AZD1222 and 26 given two doses of MenACWY control vaccine. Trial participants were enrolled by age into subgroups of 18-55, 56-69 and 70-plus years, and about 150, 27 and 61 TCR-sequenced participants, respectively, were included in these subgroups.

In light of the paper, this sample's time point label describes: baseline before first vaccination. The treatment or condition label, as the study defines it: meningococcal conjugate vaccine given as trial control. The vaccinee samples were drawn from two UK trials, COV001 and COV002, one of which was a single-blind randomized controlled phase 2/3 trial testing AZD1222 (ChAdOx1 nCoV-19) in healthy adults. For TCRbeta chain sequencing, PBMC samples from trial participants were taken at day 0 and at day 28 after the second dose. Notes on this clone: Its target antigen remains unknown. There are no base qualities to consult, and no much larger clone falls within one base. Other DNA sequences in the sample encode the same CDR3.

The CDR3 regions of human TCRbeta chains were subjected to immunosequencing. The source study handled its data this way. TCRs in the repertoires were compared against a reference library of SARS-CoV-2-specific TCRs that had been generated with the MIRA antigen-specificity platform. Breadth meant the fraction of unique TCRs that were SARS-CoV-2-associated, whereas depth meant the fraction of total T cells that were SARS-CoV-2-associated. Each spike-specific TCR was assigned to its reactive spike region and to a CD4 or CD8 class using the MIRA data. Log10-transformed breadth and depth values were compared by one-way ANOVA with Sidak's multiple comparisons tests. This immuneACCESS table, as held by TCRdb, lists in-frame sequences with V and J called but not all clones. Of the missing ones, under half trace to an unresolved V gene in checked studies; the others have no known cause. The V and J calls and the clone size are those of that table, but D and trimming were determined from the DNA. Here the sample has 100,000 to 120,000 clones; 89% occur a single time. The ten largest make up approximately 3.1% of the sample.

The CDR3 holds 14 amino acids from the cysteine to the phenylalanine. The read is trimmed to its CDR3 DNA, 42 bases read in frame from base 1. The germline V gene (reference sequence) gives CDR1 as SGHNT and CDR2 as YYREEE. Trimmed from V: 2 bases; trimmed from J: 5 bases; junction bases lacking a gene match: 4. The investigation overall reported the following: Conclusions about previously exposed vaccinees were limited because only six AZD1222 recipients were SARS-CoV-2 seropositive at baseline. Nearly half of unique spike-specific TCRs reportedly recognized epitopes outside regions mutated in the B.1.351 and B.1.1.7 variants. Participants were mostly white British and included more females than males, and it was suggested by the authors that clonal diversity may have been underestimated. The 56-69-year group was small, and its depth increase did not reach significance, likely because of low power. After two AZD1222 doses, both the breadth and the depth of spike-specific TCRs were significantly higher than at day 0 and than in MenACWY recipients. Because no day 14 peak-response samples were available, the repertoires could be characterized only after the peak T cell response. Vaccine-associated CD4 TCRs spanned the whole spike protein, with dominant responses in regions 160-218 and 743-854.

The clonotype was recovered from an adult in good health. In this chain, TRBV5-4 is recombined with TRBJ1-1, and 9 bases in between align with TRBD1. The sample consisted of peripheral blood, taken on day 0 of MenACWY control vaccination. The CDR3 is CASSLQGAPTEAFF. Read as DNA, the sequence is TGTGCCAGCAGCTTACAGGGGGCGCCTACTGAAGCTTTCTTT.